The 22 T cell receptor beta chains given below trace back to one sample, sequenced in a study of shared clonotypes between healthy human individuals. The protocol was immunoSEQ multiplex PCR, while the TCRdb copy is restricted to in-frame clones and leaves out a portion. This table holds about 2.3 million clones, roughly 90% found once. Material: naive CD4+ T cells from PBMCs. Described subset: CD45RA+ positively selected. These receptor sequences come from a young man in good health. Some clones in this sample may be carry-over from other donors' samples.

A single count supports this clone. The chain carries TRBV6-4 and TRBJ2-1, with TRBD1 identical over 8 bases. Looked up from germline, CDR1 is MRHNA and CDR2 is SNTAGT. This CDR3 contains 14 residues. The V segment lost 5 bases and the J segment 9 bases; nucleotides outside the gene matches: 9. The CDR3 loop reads CASSSGQGAIEQFF. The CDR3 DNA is TGTGCCAGCAGTTCCGGACAGGGAGCTATTGAGCAGTTCTTC.

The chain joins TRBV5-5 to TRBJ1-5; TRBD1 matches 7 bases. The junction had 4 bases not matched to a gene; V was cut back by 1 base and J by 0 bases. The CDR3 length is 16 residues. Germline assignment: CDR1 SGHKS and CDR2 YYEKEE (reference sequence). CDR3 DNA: TGTGCCAGCAGCTTGAGGGACAGATATAGCAATCAGCCCCAGCATTTT. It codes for CASSLRDRYSNQPQHF.

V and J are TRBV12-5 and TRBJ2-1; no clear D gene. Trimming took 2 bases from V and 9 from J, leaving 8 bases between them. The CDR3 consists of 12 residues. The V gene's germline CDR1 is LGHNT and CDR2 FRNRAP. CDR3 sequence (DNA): TGTGCTAGTGGTTTGAGTGGCAGTGAGCAGTTCTTC. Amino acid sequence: CASGLSGSEQFF.

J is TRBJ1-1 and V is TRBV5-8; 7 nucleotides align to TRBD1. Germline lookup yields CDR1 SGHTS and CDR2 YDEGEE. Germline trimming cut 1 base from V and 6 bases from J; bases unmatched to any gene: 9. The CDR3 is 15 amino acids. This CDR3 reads CASSLLVVRGAEAFF. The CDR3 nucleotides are TGTGCCAGCAGCTTGCTTGTCGTCAGGGGGGCTGAAGCTTTCTTT.

CDR3 region: CASSPRPGGSWDEQYF. DNA of the CDR3: TGTGCCAGCAGCCCCCGCCCCGGCGGGAGTTGGGACGAGCAGTACTTC. This chain uses TRBV9 with TRBJ2-7; 7 nucleotides align to TRBD2. The ends lost 4 bases at V and 5 bases at J; junction bases unmatched: 15. Germline V lookup: CDR1 SGDLS, CDR2 YYNGEE. The CDR3 totals 16 residues.

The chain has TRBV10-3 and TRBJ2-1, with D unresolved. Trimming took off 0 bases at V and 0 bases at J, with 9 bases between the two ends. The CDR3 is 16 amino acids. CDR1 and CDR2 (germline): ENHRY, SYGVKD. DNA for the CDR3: TGTGCCATCAGTGAGTCAGTAGCAGGCTCCTACAATGAGCAGTTCTTC. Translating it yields CAISESVAGSYNEQFF.

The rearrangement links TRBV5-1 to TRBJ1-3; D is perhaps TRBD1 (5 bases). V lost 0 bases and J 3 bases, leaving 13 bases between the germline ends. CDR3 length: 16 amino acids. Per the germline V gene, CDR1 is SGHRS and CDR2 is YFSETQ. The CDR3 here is CASSLELAGYGNTIYF. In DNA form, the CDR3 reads TGCGCCAGCAGCTTGGAGCTGGCAGGGTATGGAAACACCATATATTTT. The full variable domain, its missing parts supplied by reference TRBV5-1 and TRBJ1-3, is KAGVTQTPRYLIKTRGQQVTLSCSPISGHRSVSWYQQTPGQGLQFLFEYFSETQRNKGNFPGRFSGRQFSNSRSEMNVSTLELGDSALYLCASSLELAGYGNTIYFGEGSWLTVV.

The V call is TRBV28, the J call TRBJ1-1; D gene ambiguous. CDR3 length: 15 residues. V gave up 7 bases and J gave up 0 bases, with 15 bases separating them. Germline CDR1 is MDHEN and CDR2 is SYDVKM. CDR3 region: CASTRFRQLNTEAFF. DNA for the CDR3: TGTGCCAGCACTCGTTTTAGGCAGTTGAACACTGAAGCTTTCTTT.

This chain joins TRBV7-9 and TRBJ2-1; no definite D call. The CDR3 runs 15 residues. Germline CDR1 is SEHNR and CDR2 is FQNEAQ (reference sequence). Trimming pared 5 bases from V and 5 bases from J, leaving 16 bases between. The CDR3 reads CASSPQRLGDNEQFF. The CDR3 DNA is TGTGCCAGCAGCCCACAGCGATTGGGTGACAATGAGCAGTTCTTC.

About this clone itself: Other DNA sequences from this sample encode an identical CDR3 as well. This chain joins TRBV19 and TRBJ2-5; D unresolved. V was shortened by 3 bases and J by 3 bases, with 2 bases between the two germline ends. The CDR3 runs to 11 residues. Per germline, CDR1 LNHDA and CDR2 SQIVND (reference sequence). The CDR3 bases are TGTGCCAGTAGTATTGAAGAGACCCAGTACTTC. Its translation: CASSIEETQYF.

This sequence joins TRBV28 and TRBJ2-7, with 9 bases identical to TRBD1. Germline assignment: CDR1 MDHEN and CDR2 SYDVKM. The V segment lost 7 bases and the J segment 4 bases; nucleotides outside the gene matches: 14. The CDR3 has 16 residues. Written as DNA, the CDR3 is TGTGCCAGCACCCCAGGAGGGACAGGGAAAGGGTACGAGCAGTACTTC. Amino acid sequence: CASTPGGTGKGYEQYF.

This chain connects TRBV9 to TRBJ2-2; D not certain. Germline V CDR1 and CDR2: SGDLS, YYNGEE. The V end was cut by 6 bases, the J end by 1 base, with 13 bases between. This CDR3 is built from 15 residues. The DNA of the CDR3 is TGTGCCAGCACCCGGGCCTACCTGAACACCGGGGAGCTGTTTTTT. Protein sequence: CASTRAYLNTGELFF. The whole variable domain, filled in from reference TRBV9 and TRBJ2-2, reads DSGVTQTPKHLITATGQRVTLRCSPRSGDLSVYWYQQSLDQGLQFLIQYYNGEERAKGNILERFSAQQFPDLHSELNLSSLELGDSALYFCASTRAYLNTGELFFGEGSRLTVL.

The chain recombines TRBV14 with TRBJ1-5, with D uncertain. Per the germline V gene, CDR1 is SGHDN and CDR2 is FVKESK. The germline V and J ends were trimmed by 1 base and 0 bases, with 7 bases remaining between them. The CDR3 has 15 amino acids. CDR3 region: CASSQVAVSNQPQHF. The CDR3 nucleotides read TGTGCCAGCAGCCAAGTGGCCGTTAGCAATCAGCCCCAGCATTTT.

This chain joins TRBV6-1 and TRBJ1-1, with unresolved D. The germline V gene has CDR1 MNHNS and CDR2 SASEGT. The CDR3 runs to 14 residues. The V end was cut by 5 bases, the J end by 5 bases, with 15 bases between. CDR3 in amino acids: CASSMVVWNTEAFF. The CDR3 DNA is TGTGCCAGCAGTATGGTTGTGTGGAATACTGAAGCTTTCTTT.

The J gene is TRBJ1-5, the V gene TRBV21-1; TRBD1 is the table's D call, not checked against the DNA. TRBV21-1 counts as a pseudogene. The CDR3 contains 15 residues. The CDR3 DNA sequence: TGTGCCAGCAGCAGCGGACAGCATAGCAATCAGCCCCAGCATTTT. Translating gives CASSSGQHSNQPQHF.

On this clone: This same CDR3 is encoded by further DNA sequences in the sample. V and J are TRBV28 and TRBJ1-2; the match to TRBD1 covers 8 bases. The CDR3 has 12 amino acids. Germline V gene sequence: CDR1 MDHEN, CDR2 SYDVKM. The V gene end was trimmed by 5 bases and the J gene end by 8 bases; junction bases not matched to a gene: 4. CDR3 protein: CASSLRQGGYTF. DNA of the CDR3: TGTGCCAGCAGTCTGAGACAGGGGGGCTACACCTTC.

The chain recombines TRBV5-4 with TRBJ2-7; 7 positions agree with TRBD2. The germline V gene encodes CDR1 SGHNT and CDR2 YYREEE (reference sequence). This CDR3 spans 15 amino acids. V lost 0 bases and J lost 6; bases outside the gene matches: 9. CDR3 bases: TGTGCCAGCAGCTTGGTCGCTAGCGGTTCCGGCGAGCAGTACTTC. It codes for CASSLVASGSGEQYF.

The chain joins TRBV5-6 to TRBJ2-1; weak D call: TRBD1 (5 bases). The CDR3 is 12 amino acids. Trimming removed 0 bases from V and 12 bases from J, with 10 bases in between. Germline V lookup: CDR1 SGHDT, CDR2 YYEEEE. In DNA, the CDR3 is TGTGCCAGCAGCTTGGACAGGAATACGCAGTTCTTC. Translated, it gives CASSLDRNTQFF.

The CDR3 nucleotides are TGTGCCAGCATCCCCGGGGGGGGCGGAACATACAATGAGCAGTTCTTC. Its protein product is CASIPGGGGTYNEQFF. J is TRBJ2-1 and V is TRBV5-4, with TRBD2 matching over 8 bases. Germline V gives CDR1 SGHNT, CDR2 YYREEE (reference sequence). The V gene end was trimmed by 6 bases and the J gene end by 4 bases; junction bases not matched to a gene: 12. The length of the CDR3 is 16 residues.

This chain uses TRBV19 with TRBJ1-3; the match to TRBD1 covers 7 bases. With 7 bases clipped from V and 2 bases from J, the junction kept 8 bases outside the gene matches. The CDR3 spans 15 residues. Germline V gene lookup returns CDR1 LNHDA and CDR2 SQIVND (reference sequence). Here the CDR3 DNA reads TGTGCCAGTAAAGGACAGGCGCGGGCTGGAAACACCATATATTTT. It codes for CASKGQARAGNTIYF.

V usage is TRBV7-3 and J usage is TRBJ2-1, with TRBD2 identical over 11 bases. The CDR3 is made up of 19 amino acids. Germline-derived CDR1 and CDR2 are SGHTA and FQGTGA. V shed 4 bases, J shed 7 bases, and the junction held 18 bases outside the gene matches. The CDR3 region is CASSSTGGEQGLAANEQFF. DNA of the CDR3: TGTGCCAGCAGCTCCACAGGGGGCGAGCAGGGACTAGCGGCTAATGAGCAGTTCTTC.

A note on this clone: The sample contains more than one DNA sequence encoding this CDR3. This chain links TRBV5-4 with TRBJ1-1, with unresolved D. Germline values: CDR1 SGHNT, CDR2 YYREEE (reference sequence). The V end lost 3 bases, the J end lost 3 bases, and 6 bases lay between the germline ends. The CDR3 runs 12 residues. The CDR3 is CASSSGYTEAFF. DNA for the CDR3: TGTGCCAGCAGCTCGGGTTACACTGAAGCTTTCTTT.